This TCR beta chain is from a study of early T cells in non-severe SARS-CoV-2 infection. Study in general: Sequenced material consisted of bulk RNA (from unsorted whole blood), and chains were unpaired. Study-level findings and limits: Matching results from VDJdb favored anti-spike CD8 responses, leaving private and CD4 specificities undetected.

This clonotype showed up just a few times. Its cognate antigen is unknown. Unique molecular identifiers (one per individual cDNA molecule) were attached. One entry per CDR3 protein, called by TCRdb with MiXCR from the 5' RACE reads. The data contain some 70,000 distinct CDR3 sequences, 4.9% of them singletons. Germline CDR1 DFQATT, CDR2 SNEGSKA (reference sequence). The CDR3 is made up of 12 amino acids. The V and J ends lost 3 bases and 1 base respectively, with 6 bases between them. Sequenced input: whole blood. The clonotype was recovered from an adult who was a healthcare worker with PCR-confirmed SARS-CoV-2 infection or an uninfected control (not recorded which). The chain recombines TRBV20-1 with TRBJ1-1; D is possibly TRBD1 (5 bases). CDR3 DNA sequence: TGCAGTGCTAGCGGGGGGAACACTGAAGCTTTCTTT. Its translation is CSASGGNTEAFF.